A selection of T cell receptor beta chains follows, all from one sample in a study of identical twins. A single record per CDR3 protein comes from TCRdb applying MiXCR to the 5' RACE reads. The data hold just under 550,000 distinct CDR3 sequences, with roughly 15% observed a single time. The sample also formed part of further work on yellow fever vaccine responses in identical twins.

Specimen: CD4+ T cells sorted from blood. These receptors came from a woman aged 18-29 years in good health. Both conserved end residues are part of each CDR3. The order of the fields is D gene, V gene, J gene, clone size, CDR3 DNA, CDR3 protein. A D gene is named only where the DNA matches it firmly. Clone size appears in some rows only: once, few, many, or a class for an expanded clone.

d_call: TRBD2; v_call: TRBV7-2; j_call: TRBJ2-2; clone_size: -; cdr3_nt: TGTGCCAGCAGGAGGACTAGCGTTAACACCGGGGAGCTGTTTTTT; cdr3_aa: CASRRTSVNTGELFF
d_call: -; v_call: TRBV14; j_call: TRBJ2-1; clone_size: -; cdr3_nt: TGTGCCAGCAGCTTGAGTTTGGCGGGAAGAGAGCATTTCTTC; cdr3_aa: CASSLSLAGREHFF
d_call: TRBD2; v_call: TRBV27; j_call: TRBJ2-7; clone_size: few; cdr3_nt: TGTGCCAGCAGTAGGGGACTAGCGGGAGTCGACGAGCAGTACTTC; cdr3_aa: CASSRGLAGVDEQYF
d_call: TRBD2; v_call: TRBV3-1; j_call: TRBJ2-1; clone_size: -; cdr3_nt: TGTGCCAGCAGCCAAGAGGGACTAGCGGGAGGCCCTTACAATGAGCAGTTCTTC; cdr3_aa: CASSQEGLAGGPYNEQFF
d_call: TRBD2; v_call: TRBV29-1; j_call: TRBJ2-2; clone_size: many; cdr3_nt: TGCAGCGTCCCCCCGCCGGGACTAGCGGGAGATACCGGGGAGCTGTTTTTT; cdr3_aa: CSVPPPGLAGDTGELFF
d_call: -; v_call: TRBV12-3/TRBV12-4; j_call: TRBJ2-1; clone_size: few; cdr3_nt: TGTGCCAGCAGCTCGGACCCCGTTGGGGTAAGGTTCTTC; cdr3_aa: CASSSDPVGVRFF
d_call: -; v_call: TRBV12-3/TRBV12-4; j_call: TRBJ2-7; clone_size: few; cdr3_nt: TGTGCCAGCAGTTTTAGGGGGTTTAAGTCCCTCTCCGAGCAGTACTTC; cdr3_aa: CASSFRGFKSLSEQYF
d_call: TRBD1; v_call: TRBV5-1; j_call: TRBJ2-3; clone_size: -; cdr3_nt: TGCGCCAGCAGCTTGAGGGGGACAGGGAGCACAGATACGCAGTATTTT; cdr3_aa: CASSLRGTGSTDTQYF
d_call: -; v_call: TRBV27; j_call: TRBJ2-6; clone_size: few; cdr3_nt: TGTGCCAGCAGTTTCCTCCGGCAAGGGGGACTCTCTGGGGCCAACGTCCTGACTTTC; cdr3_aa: CASSFLRQGGLSGANVLTF
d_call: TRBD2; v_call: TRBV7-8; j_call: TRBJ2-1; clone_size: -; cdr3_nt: TGTGCCAGCAGCCTCAGCGGGACTAGCGGGAAGAATGAGCAGTTCTTC; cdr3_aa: CASSLSGTSGKNEQFF
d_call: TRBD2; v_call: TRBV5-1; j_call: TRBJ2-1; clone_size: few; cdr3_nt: TGCGCCAGCAGCTTCGGGACTAGCGGGAGTGTCTACAATGAGCAGTTCTTC; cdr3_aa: CASSFGTSGSVYNEQFF
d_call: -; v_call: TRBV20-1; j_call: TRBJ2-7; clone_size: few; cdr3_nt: TGCAGTGCTAGAGACAGGGATCCTCCCTACGAGCAGTACTTC; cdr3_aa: CSARDRDPPYEQYF
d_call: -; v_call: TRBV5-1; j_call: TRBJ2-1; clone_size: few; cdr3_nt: TGCGCCAGCAGCCGAAACGGGGAATACAATGAGCAGTTCTTC; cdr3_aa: CASSRNGEYNEQFF
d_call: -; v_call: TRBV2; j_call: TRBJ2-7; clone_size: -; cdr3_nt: TGTGCCAGCAGCTCGAAAGGGAGAACCTACGAGCAGTACTTC; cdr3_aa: CASSSKGRTYEQYF
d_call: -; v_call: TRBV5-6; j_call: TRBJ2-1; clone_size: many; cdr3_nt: TGTGCCAGCAGCTTGGTCAAATTGGACAGCCTATACAATGAGCAGTTCTTC; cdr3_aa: CASSLVKLDSLYNEQFF
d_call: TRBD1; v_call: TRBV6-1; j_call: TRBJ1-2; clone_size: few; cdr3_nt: TGTGCCAGCAGGCAAGACAGGGGTGGTGGCTACACCTTC; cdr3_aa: CASRQDRGGGYTF
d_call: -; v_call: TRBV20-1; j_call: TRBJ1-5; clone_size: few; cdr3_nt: TGCAGTGCTAGAAGGGGGAGCGGGCTTAGCAATCAGCCCCAGCATTTT; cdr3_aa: CSARRGSGLSNQPQHF
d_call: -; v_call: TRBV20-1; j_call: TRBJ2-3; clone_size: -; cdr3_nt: TGCAGTGCTCCGGATCCGAAGGGTGTGACAGATACGCAGTATTTT; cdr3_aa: CSAPDPKGVTDTQYF
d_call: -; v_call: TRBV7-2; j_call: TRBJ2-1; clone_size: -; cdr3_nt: TGTGCCAGCAGCTTAGCGGTTCAAACCTACAATGAGCAGTTCTTC; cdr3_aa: CASSLAVQTYNEQFF
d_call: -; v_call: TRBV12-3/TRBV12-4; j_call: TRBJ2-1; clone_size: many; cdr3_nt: TGTGCCAGCATGAGGGCACTTAATGAGCAGTTCTTC; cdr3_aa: CASMRALNEQFF
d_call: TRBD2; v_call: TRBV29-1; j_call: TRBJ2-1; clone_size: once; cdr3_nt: TGCAGCGTAGTACGGGGGAGCGGGACTTACAATGAGCAGTTCTTC; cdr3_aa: CSVVRGSGTYNEQFF